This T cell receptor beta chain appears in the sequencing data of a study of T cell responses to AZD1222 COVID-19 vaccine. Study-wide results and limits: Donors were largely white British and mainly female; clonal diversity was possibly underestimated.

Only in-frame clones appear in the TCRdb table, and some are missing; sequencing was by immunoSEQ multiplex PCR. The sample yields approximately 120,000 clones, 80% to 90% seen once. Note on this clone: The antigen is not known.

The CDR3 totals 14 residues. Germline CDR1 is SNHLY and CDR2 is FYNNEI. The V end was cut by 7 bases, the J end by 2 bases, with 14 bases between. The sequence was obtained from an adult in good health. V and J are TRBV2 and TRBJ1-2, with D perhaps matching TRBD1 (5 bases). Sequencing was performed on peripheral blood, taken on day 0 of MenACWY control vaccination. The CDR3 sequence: CASTGRISNYGYTF. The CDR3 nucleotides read TGTGCCAGCACAGGGCGGATCTCAAACTATGGCTACACCTTC.